This TCR beta chain derives from a study of T cells in Graves' hyperthyroidism and ophthalmopathy. The study, taken as a whole, reports: Most thyroid clonotypes expanded above 0.001 were also detected in blood.

TCR beta CDR3 regions were amplified from RNA. Using the HTBI primer set, a first-round RT-PCR was run on the TCR CDR3. From the multiplex PCR reads, TCRdb called clonotypes with MiXCR, one entry per CDR3 protein. The table lists some 300,000 distinct CDR3 sequences, 10% to 15% of them singletons, with roughly 7.5% in the top ten. Per the germline V gene, CDR1 is SGDLS and CDR2 is YYNGEE. The CDR3 sequence is 17 residues long. J was trimmed by 4 bases and V by 2 bases; bases with no gene match: 10. This clonotype was observed a handful of times. Its antigen is currently unknown. Patients aged 18 to 65 with hyperthyroidism were newly diagnosed, with duration under 2 months.

This TCR came from a woman aged 25-40 years with Graves' hyperthyroidism that later progressed to Graves' ophthalmopathy. The sequenced material came from blood. The gene calls are TRBV9 and TRBJ2-3; 10 bases line up with TRBD1. The CDR3 sequence is CASSVGGGQGFADTQYF. Written as DNA, the CDR3 is TGTGCCAGCAGCGTCGGAGGGGGACAGGGGTTTGCAGATACGCAGTATTTT.